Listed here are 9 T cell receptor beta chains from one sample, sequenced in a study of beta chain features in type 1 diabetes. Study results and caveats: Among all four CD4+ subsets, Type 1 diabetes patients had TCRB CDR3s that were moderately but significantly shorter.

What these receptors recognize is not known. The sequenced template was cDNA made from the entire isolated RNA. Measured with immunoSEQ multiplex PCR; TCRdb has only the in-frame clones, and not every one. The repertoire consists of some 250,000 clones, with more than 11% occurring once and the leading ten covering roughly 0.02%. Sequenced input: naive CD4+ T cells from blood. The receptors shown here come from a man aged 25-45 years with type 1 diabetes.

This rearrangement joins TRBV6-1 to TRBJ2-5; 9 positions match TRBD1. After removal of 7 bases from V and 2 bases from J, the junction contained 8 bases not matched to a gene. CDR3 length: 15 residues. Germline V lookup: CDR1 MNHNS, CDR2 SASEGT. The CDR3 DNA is TGTGCCAGCAATGCCCCTGGACAGGGGCAAGAGACCCAGTACTTC. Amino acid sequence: CASNAPGQGQETQYF.

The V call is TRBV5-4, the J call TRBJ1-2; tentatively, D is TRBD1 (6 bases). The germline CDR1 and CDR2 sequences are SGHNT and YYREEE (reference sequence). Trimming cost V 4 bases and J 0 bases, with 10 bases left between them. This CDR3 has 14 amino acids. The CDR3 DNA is TGTGCCAGCAGCACCGGGACAACTAACTATGGCTACACCTTC. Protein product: CASSTGTTNYGYTF.

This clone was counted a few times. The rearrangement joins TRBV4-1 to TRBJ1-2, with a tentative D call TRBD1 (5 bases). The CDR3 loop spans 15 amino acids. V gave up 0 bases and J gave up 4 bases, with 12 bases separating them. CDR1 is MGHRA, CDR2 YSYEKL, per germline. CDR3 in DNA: TGCGCCAGCAGCCAAGAGCAGGGTTTAATCTATGGCTACACCTTC. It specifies CASSQEQGLIYGYTF.

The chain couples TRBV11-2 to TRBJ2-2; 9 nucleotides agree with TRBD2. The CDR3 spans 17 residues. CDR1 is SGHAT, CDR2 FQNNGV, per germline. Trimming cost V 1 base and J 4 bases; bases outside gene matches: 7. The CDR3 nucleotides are TGTGCCAGCAGCTTAGTCGGGGCTAGCGGGACCACCGGGGAGCTGTTTTTT. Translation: CASSLVGASGTTGELFF.

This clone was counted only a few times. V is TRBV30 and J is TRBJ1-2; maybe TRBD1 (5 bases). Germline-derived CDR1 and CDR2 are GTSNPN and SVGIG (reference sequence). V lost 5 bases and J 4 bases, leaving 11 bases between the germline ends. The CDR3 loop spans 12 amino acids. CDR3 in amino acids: CAWGPDSYGYTF. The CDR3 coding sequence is TGTGCCTGGGGTCCAGACAGCTATGGCTACACCTTC.

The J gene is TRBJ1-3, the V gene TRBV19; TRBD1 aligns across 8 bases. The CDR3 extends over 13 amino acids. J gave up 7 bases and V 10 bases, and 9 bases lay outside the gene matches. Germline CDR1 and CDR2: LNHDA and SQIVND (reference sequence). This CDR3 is CATLGTGRNTIYF. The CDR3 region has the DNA TGTGCCACCCTCGGGACAGGTCGGAACACCATATATTTT.

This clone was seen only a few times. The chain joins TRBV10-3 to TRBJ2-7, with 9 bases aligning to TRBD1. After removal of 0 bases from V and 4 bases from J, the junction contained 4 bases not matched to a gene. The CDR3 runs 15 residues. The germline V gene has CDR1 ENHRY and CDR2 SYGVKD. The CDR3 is CAISESGGTGYEQYF. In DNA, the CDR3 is TGTGCCATCAGTGAGTCTGGTGGGACAGGGTACGAGCAGTACTTC.

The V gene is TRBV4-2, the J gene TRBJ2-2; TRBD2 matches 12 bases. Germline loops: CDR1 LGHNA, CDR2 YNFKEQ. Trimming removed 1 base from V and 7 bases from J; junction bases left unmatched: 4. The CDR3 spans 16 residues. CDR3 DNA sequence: TGTGCCAGCAGCCAAGGACTAGCGGGAGTTGGCGGGGAGCTGTTTTTT. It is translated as CASSQGLAGVGGELFF.

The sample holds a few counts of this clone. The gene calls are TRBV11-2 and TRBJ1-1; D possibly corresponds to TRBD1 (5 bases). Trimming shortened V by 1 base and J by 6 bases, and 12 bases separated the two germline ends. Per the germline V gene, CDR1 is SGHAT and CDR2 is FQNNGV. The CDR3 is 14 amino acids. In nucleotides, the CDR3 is TGTGCCAGCAGCTTAGTCCAGGGTTGGCCTGAAGCTTTCTTT. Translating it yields CASSLVQGWPEAFF.